A selection of T cell receptor beta chains follows, all from one sample in a study of CD4+ T cells in melanoma. Sequencing was performed with immunoSEQ multiplex PCR; in TCRdb, only in-frame clones are kept and a portion is missing. This table has over 100,000 clones, approximately 90% appearing once. Sequences were obtained from peripheral blood. The receptors come from a human donor with melanoma. The CDR3 runs from the conserved cysteine through the conserved F or W. D genes are given only for firm matches. The size field is filled for only some rows; it gives once, few, many or a size class.

J gene | V gene | clone size | D gene | CDR3 protein | CDR3 DNA
TRBJ2-7 | TRBV7-2 | - | - | CASSLARRYEQYF | TGTGCCAGCAGCTTAGCGCGTCGCTACGAGCAGTACTTC
TRBJ2-1 | TRBV9 | - | TRBD2 | CASSVGAGGLDEQFF | TGTGCCAGCAGCGTGGGTGCGGGAGGGCTGGACGAGCAGTTCTTC
TRBJ2-1 | TRBV7-2 | - | - | CASSLAVGQQFF | TGTGCCAGCAGCTTAGCTGTAGGGCAACAGTTCTTC
TRBJ1-2 | TRBV28 | - | - | CASSLGGEFYYGYTF | TGTGCCAGCAGTTTGGGAGGGGAGTTTTACTATGGCTACACCTTC
TRBJ1-5 | TRBV5-1 | few | - | CASSLAGNGANQPQHF | TGCGCCAGCAGCTTGGCCGGAAATGGAGCCAATCAGCCCCAGCATTTT
TRBJ1-5 | TRBV30 | few | - | CAWSEGYGGQPQHF | TGTGCCTGGAGTGAGGGTTATGGGGGTCAGCCCCAGCATTTT
TRBJ2-7 | TRBV5-4 | - | - | CASSLGRDPREQYF | TGTGCCAGCAGCTTGGGGAGAGACCCCCGCGAGCAGTACTTC
TRBJ1-1 | TRBV7-6 | - | - | CASSLAGLLGNTEAFF | TGTGCCAGCAGCTTAGCGGGCCTGTTGGGGAACACTGAAGCTTTCTTT
TRBJ2-1 | TRBV30 | - | TRBD2 | CAWSVLAGSYNEQFF | TGTGCCTGGAGTGTACTAGCGGGGAGCTACAATGAGCAGTTCTTC
TRBJ1-3 | TRBV18 | once | - | CASSPGPDRPSGNTIYF | TGTGCCAGCTCACCAGGTCCCGACAGACCCTCTGGAAACACCATATATTTT
TRBJ2-5 | TRBV7-2 | - | - | CASSLEGFQETQYF | TGTGCCAGCAGCTTAGAGGGGTTTCAAGAGACCCAGTACTTC
TRBJ2-1 | TRBV5-1 | - | TRBD2 | CASSLGVGGENEQFF | TGCGCCAGCAGCTTGGGGGTGGGAGGGGAGAATGAGCAGTTCTTC
TRBJ1-4 | TRBV7-2 | - | - | CASKLQGPSVATNEKLFF | TGTGCCAGCAAACTACAGGGTCCTTCCGTCGCAACTAATGAAAAACTGTTTTTT
TRBJ1-4 | TRBV5-4 | - | - | CASSLDRATNEKLFF | TGTGCCAGCAGCTTGGACAGGGCAACTAATGAAAAACTGTTTTTT
TRBJ2-1 | TRBV7-2 | - | - | CASSLGVDNEQFF | TGTGCCAGCAGCTTAGGGGTAGACAATGAGCAGTTCTTC
TRBJ2-2 | TRBV2 | - | TRBD2 | CASTRLAANTGELFF | TGTGCCAGCACCCGACTAGCCGCGAACACCGGGGAGCTGTTTTTT
TRBJ1-2 | TRBV4-3 | - | - | CASSQGQWESGYTF | TGCGCCAGCAGCCAAGGGCAGTGGGAGAGTGGCTACACCTTC
TRBJ2-2 | TRBV28 | - | - | CASSLGSFANTGELFF | TGTGCCAGCAGTTTGGGCAGCTTCGCGAACACCGGGGAGCTGTTTTTT
TRBJ2-1 | TRBV20-1 | - | - | CSARPLVEQFF | TGCAGTGCTAGACCTCTGGTAGAGCAGTTCTTC
TRBJ2-7 | TRBV30 | - | TRBD2 | CAWSPGGDQQYF | TGTGCCTGGAGTCCCGGGGGGGACCAGCAGTACTTC
TRBJ1-5 | TRBV9 | - | - | CASSGAASNQPQHF | TGTGCCAGCAGCGGGGCAGCGAGCAATCAGCCCCAGCATTTT
TRBJ2-2 | TRBV6-6 | - | - | CASRLGRQNTGELFF | TGTGCCAGCAGACTAGGCCGGCAGAACACCGGGGAGCTGTTTTTT